This T cell receptor beta chain was found in a study of blood T cell repertoires in COVID-19. Study-level background: Spain, Italy and the United States supplied samples that represented acute and convalescent COVID-19.

Per the original methods: Nucleated cell counts were estimated from reference gene primer amplification. Clones were sequenced by immunoSEQ multiplex PCR, and TCRdb holds only the in-frame ones, with some missing. That table supplies the V and J calls and clone size; D and trimming were determined from the DNA. The table includes 14,000 to 15,000 clones, about 90% detected once. CDR1 and CDR2 (germline): LNHDA, SQIVND (reference sequence). V trimming: 5 bases; J trimming: 5 bases; junction bases outside the gene matches: 11. The CDR3 is 15 residues long. The receptor was isolated from a human donor in a cohort sampled during active COVID-19. The chain uses TRBV19 and TRBJ1-1, with 7 positions matching TRBD1. The specimen sequenced was peripheral blood. In DNA form, the CDR3 reads TGTGCCAGTAGTCTACTTGGGGCAGGGGGTACTGAAGCTTTCTTT. It translates to CASSLLGAGGTEAFF.